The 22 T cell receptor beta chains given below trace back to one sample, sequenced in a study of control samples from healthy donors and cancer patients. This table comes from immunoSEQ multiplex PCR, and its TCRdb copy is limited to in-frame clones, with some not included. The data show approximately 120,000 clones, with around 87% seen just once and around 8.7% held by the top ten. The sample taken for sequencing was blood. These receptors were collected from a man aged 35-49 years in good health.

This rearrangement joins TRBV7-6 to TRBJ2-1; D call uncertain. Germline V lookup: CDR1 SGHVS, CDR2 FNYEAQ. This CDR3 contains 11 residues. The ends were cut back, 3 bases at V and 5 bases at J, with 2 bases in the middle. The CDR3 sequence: CASSLNNEQFF. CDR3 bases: TGTGCCAGCAGCTTGAACAATGAGCAGTTCTTC.

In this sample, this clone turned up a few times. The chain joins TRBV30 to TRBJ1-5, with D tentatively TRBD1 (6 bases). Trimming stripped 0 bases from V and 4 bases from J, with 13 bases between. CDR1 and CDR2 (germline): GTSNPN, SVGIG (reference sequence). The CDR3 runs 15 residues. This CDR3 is CAWSVGGLGNQPQHF. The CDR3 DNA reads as TGTGCCTGGAGTGTTGGGGGGCTAGGGAATCAGCCCCAGCATTTT.

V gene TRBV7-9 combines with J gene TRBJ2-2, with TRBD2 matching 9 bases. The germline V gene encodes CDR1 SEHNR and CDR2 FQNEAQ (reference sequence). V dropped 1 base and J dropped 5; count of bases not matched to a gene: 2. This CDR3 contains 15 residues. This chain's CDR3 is CASSLGTSATGELFF. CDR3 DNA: TGTGCCAGCAGCTTAGGGACTAGCGCGACCGGGGAGCTGTTTTTT.

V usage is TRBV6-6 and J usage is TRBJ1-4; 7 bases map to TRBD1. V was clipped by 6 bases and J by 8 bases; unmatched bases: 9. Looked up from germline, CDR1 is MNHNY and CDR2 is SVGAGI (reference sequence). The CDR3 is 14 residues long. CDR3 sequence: CASSRQGLREKLFF. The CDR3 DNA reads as TGTGCCAGCAGCCGACAGGGCCTAAGGGAAAAACTGTTTTTT.

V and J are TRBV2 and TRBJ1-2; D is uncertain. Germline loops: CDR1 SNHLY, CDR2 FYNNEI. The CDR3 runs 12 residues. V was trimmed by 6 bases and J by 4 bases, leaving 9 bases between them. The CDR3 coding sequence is TGTGCCAGCAGGACGGACGGCTATGGCTACACCTTC. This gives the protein CASRTDGYGYTF.

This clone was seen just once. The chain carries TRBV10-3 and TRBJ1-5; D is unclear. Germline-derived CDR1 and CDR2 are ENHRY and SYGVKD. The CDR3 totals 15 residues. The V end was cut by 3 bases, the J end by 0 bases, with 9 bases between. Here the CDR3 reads CAISDPENSNQPQHF. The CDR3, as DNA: TGTGCCATCAGTGATCCGGAGAATAGCAATCAGCCCCAGCATTTT.

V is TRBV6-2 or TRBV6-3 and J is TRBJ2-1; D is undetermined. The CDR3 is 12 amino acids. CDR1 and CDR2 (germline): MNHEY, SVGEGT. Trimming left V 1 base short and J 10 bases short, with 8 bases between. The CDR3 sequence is CASSYFGLEQFF. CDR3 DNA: TGTGCCAGCAGTTACTTCGGCCTGGAGCAGTTCTTC.

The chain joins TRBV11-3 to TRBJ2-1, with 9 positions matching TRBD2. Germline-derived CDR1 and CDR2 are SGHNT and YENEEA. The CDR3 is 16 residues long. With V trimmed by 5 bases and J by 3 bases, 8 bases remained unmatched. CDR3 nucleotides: TGTGCCAGCAGCCCGAAGGGACTAGCAAGCTACAATGAGCAGTTCTTC. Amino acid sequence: CASSPKGLASYNEQFF.

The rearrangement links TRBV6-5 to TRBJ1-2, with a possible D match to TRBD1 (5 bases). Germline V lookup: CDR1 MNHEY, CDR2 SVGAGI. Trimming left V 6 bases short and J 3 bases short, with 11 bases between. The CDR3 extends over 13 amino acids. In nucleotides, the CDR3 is TGTGCCAGCAGCCCGGGACGGCACTATGGCTACACCTTC. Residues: CASSPGRHYGYTF.

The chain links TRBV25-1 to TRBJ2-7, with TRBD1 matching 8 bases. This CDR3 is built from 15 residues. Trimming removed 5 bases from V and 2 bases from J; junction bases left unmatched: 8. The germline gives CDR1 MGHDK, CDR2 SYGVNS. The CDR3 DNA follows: TGTGCCAGCAGTATCCGGACAGGGCAGACCTACGAGCAGTACTTC. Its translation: CASSIRTGQTYEQYF.

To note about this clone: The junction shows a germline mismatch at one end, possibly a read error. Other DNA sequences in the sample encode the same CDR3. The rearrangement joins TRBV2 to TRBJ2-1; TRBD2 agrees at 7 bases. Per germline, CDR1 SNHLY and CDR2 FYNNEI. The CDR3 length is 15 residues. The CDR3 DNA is TGCGCCTGGACCGGGCGGCGGGGGAAATACAATGAGCAGTTCTTC. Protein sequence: CAWTGRRGKYNEQFF. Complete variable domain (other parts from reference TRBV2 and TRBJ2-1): EPEVTQTPSHQVTQMGQEVILRCVPISNHLYFYWYRQILGQKVEFLVSFYNNEISEKSEIFDDQFSVERPDGSNFTLKIRSTKLEDSAMYFCAWTGRRGKYNEQFFGPGTRLTVL.

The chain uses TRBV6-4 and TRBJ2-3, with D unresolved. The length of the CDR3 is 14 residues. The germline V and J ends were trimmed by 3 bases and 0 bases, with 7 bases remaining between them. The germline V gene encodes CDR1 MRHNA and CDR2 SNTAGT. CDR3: CASSERSSTDTQYF. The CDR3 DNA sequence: TGTGCCAGCAGTGAAAGATCCAGCACAGATACGCAGTATTTT.

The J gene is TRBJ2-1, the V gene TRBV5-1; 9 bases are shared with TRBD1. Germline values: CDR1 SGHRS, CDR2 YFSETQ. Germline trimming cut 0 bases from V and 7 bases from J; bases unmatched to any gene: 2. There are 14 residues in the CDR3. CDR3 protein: CASSLDRGLNEQFF. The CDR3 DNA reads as TGCGCCAGCAGCTTGGACAGGGGGCTGAATGAGCAGTTCTTC.

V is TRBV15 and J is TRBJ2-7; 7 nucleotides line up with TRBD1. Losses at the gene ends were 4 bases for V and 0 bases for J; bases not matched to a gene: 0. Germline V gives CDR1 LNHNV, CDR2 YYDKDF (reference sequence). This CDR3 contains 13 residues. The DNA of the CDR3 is TGTGCCACCAGCACAGGGGGCTCCTACGAGCAGTACTTC. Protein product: CATSTGGSYEQYF.

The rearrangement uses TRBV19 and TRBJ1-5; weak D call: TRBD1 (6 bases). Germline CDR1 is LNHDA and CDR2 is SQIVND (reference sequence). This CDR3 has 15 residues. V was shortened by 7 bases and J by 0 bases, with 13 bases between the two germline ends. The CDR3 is CASTGGGYSNQPQHF. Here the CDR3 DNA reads TGTGCCAGTACCGGAGGGGGTTATAGCAATCAGCCCCAGCATTTT.

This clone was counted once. CDR3 sequence: CASSWSRDTGELFF. The CDR3 region has the DNA TGTGCCAGCAGTTGGAGCAGGGACACCGGGGAGCTGTTTTTT. V is TRBV6-6 and J is TRBJ2-2; the D gene is possibly TRBD1 (5 bases). V lost 4 bases, J lost 3 bases, and 9 bases lay in between. Germline V CDR1 and CDR2: MNHNY, SVGAGI (reference sequence). The CDR3 totals 14 residues.

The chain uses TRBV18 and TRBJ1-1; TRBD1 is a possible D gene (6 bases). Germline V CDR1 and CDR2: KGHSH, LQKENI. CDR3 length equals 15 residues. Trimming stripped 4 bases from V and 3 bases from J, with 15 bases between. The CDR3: CASSHKQGQYTEAFF. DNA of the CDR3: TGTGCCAGCTCACACAAACAGGGTCAGTACACTGAAGCTTTCTTT.

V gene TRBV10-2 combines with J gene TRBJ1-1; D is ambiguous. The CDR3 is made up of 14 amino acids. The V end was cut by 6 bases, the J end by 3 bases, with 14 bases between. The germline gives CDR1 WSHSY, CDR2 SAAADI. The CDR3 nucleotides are TGCGCCAGCAGGGTAAAAACAGAAGACACTGAAGCTTTCTTT. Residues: CASRVKTEDTEAFF.

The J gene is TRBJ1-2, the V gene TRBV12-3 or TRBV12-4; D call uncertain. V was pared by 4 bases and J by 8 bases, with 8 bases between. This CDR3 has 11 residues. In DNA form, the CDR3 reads TGTGCCAGCAGTTACTCGCAGGGCTACACCTTC. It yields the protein CASSYSQGYTF.

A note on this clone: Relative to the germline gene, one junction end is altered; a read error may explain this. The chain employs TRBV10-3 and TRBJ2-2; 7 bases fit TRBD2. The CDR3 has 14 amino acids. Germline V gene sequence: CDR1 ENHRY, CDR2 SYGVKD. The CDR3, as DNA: TGCGGGGCCAGCGGGGTCCTCAACACCGGGGAGCTGTTTTTT. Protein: CGASGVLNTGELFF.

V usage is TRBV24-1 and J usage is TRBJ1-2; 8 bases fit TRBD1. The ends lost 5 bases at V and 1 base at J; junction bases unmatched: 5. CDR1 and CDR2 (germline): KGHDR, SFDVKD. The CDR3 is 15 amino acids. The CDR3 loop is CATSGTGGDNYGYTF. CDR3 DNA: TGTGCCACCAGTGGCACAGGGGGAGATAACTATGGCTACACCTTC.

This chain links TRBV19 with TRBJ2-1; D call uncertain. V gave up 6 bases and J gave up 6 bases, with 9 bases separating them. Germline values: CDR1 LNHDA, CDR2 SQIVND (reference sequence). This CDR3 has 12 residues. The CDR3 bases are TGTGCCAGTAGCTCCTTTCTCAATGAGCAGTTCTTC. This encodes CASSSFLNEQFF.